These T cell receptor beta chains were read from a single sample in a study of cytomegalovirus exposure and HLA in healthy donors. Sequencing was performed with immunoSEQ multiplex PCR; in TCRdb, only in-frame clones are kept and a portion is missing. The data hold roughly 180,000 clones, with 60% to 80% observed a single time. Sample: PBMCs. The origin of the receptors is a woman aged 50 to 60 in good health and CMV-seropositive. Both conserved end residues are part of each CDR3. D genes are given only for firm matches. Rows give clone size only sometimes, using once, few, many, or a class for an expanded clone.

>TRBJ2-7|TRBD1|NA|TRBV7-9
CASSFRQGAREQYF
TGTGCCAGCAGCTTCAGACAGGGGGCGCGAGAGCAGTACTTC
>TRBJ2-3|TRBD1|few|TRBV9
CASSVGTGGRDTQYF
TGTGCCAGCAGCGTAGGTACAGGGGGCAGGGATACGCAGTATTTT
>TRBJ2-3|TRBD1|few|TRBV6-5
CASSWNRGRDTQYF
TGTGCCAGCAGTTGGAACAGGGGCAGAGATACGCAGTATTTT
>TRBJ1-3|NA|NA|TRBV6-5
CASSYRSGNTIYF
TGTGCCAGCAGTTACCGCTCTGGAAACACCATATATTTT
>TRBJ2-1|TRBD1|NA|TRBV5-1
CASSWTGYGSYNEQFF
TGCGCCAGCAGCTGGACAGGTTATGGCTCCTACAATGAGCAGTTCTTC
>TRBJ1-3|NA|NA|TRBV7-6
CASSLFNVGALSGNTIYF
TGTGCCAGCAGCTTATTCAACGTGGGGGCTCTATCTGGAAACACCATATATTTT
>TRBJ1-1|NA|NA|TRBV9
CASSTFGGMNTEAFF
TGTGCCAGCAGCACATTCGGGGGGATGAACACTGAAGCTTTCTTT
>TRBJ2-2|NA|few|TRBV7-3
CASSSHGWLASNTGELFF
TGTGCCAGCAGCTCCCACGGGTGGTTAGCCTCCAACACCGGGGAGCTGTTTTTT
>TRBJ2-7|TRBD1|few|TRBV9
CASSPPGGPPHEQYF
TGTGCCAGCAGCCCCCCAGGGGGCCCGCCCCACGAGCAGTACTTC
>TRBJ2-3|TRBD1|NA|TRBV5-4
CASEGQGSDTQYF
TGTGCCAGCGAAGGACAGGGGTCAGATACGCAGTATTTT
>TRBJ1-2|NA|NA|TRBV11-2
CASSGAGQAHGYTF
TGTGCCAGCAGCGGGGCTGGGCAGGCCCATGGCTACACCTTC
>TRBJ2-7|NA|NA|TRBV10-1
CASSEGRPYEQYF
TGCGCCAGCAGTGAGGGGCGCCCCTACGAGCAGTACTTC
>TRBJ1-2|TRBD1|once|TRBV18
CASSPPGDRAGYGYTF
TGTGCCAGCTCACCACCAGGCGACAGGGCTGGCTATGGCTACACCTTC
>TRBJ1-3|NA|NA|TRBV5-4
CASSLDGDSGNTIYF
TGTGCCAGCAGCTTGGACGGGGACTCTGGAAACACCATATATTTT
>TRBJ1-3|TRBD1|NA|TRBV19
CASSFGTGGIGRSGNTIYF
TGTGCCAGTAGTTTCGGGACAGGGGGGATAGGGCGCTCTGGAAACACCATATATTTT
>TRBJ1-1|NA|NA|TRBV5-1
CASSSTGLRNTEAFF
TGCGCCAGCAGCTCAACAGGGTTGAGGAACACTGAAGCTTTCTTT
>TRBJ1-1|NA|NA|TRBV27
CASRALTRTTEAFF
TGTGCCAGCAGGGCCCTGACTCGGACAACTGAAGCTTTCTTT
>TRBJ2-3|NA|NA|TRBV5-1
CASSLERADTQYF
TGCGCCAGCAGCTTGGAGAGGGCGGATACGCAGTATTTT
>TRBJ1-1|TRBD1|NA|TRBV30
CAWRDRGNTEAFF
TGTGCCTGGAGGGACAGGGGGAACACTGAAGCTTTCTTT
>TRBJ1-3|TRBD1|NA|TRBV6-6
CASRDRAGNTIYF
TGTGCCAGCCGAGACAGGGCTGGAAACACCATATATTTT
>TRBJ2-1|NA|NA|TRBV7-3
CASSALLTDYNEQFF
TGTGCCAGCAGCGCGCTATTAACTGATTACAATGAGCAGTTCTTC
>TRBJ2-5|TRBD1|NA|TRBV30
CATPTGGGETRYF
TGTGCCACTCCGACAGGGGGCGGAGAGACCCGGTACTTC
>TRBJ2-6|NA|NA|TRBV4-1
CASSQDRGDSGANVLTF
TGCGCCAGCAGCCAAGATAGGGGCGACTCTGGGGCCAACGTCCTGACTTTC
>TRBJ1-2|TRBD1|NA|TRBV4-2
CASSHSVSDRDYGYTF
TGTGCCAGCAGCCACTCTGTGTCGGACAGGGACTATGGCTACACCTTC
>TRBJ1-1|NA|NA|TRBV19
CASSISSGNTEAFF
TGTGCCAGTAGTATATCGAGCGGGAACACTGAAGCTTTCTTT